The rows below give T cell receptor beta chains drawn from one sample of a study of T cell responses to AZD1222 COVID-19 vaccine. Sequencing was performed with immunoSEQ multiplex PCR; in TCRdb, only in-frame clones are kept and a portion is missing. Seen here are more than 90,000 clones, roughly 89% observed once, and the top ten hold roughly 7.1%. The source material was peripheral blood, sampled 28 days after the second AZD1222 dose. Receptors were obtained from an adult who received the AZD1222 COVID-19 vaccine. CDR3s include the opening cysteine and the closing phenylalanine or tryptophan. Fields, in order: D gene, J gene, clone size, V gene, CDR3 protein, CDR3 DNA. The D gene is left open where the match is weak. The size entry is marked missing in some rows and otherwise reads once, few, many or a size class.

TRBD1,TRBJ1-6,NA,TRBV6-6,CASSLGTGGIIYNSPLHF,TGTGCCAGCAGTCTTGGGACAGGGGGTATTATTTATAATTCACCCCTCCACTTT
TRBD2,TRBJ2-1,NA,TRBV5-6,CASRTGGLAGAGEQFF,TGTGCCAGCAGAACTGGGGGCCTAGCGGGAGCGGGTGAGCAGTTCTTC
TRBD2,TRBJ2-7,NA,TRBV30,CAWSGLAGEQYF,TGTGCCTGGAGTGGACTAGCGGGGGAGCAGTACTTC
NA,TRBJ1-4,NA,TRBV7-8,CASSLLGGAGEKLFF,TGTGCCAGCAGCCTCCTCGGGGGCGCGGGTGAAAAACTGTTTTTT
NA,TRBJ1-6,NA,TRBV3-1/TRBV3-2,CASSQDMTRNSPLHF,TGTGCCAGCAGCCAAGATATGACGAGGAATTCACCCCTCCACTTT
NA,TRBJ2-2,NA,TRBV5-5,CASSLGDTDTGELFF,TGTGCCAGCAGCTTGGGTGACACCGACACCGGGGAGCTGTTTTTT
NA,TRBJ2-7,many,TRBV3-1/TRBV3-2,CASSSLSGERAYEQYF,TGTGCCAGCAGCTCCCTCTCGGGGGAGCGGGCCTACGAGCAGTACTTC
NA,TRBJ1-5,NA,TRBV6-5,CASSYREGNQPQHF,TGTGCCAGCAGTTACCGAGAAGGAAATCAGCCCCAGCATTTT
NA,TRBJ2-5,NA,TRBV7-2,CASEGGPSSFGTQYF,TGTGCCAGCGAGGGGGGGCCTAGTTCGTTCGGGACCCAGTACTTC
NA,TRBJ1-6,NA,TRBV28,CASSFLYSPLHF,TGTGCCAGCAGTTTTTTGTATTCACCCCTCCACTTT
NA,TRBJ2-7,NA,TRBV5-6,CASSPLGGDLLDEQYF,TGTGCCAGCAGCCCTCTGGGAGGAGACCTCCTAGACGAGCAGTACTTC
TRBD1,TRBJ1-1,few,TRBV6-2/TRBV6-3,CASRYRGTPEAFF,TGTGCCAGCAGATACAGGGGGACCCCTGAAGCTTTCTTT
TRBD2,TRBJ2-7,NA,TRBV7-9,CASEDASGRGAYEQYF,TGTGCCAGCGAGGACGCTAGCGGACGAGGCGCCTACGAGCAGTACTTC
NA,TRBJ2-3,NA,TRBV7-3,CASSLDGSNADTQYF,TGTGCCAGCAGCTTGGACGGGAGCAACGCAGATACGCAGTATTTT
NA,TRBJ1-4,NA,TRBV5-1,CASSLYGTATNEKLFF,TGCGCCAGCAGCTTGTATGGGACGGCAACTAATGAAAAACTGTTTTTT
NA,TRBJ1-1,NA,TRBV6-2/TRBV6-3,CASSSTTGGLGTEAFF,TGTGCCAGCAGTTCGACGACTGGGGGGTTGGGCACTGAAGCTTTCTTT
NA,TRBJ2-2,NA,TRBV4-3,CASSQEAVESEYTGELFF,TGCGCCAGCAGCCAAGAGGCGGTCGAAAGCGAGTACACCGGGGAGCTGTTTTTT
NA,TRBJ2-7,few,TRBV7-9,CASSKTGTTGPSYEQYF,TGTGCCAGCAGCAAAACCGGGACAACGGGGCCTTCCTACGAGCAGTACTTC
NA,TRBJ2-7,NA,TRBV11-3,CASSSGFYEQYF,TGTGCCAGCAGCTCGGGATTCTACGAGCAGTACTTC
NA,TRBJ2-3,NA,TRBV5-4,CASSDRGFTDTQYF,TGTGCCAGCAGTGATCGGGGCTTCACAGATACGCAGTATTTT
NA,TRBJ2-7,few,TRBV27,CASSFIAAYEQYF,TGTGCCAGCAGTTTCATAGCGGCCTACGAGCAGTACTTC
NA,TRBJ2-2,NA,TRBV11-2,CASSSGVGRVAGELFF,TGTGCCAGCAGCTCGGGGGTGGGGAGAGTGGCCGGGGAGCTGTTTTTT
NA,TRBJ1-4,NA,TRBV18,CASSPSRDNEKLFF,TGTGCCAGCTCACCAAGCAGGGATAATGAAAAACTGTTTTTT
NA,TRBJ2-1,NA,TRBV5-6,CASSLRGTFTQNEQFF,TGTGCCAGCAGCTTAAGAGGGACCTTCACTCAGAATGAGCAGTTCTTC
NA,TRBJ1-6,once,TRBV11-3,CASSLEGGGNSPLHF,TGTGCCAGCAGCTTAGAGGGCGGGGGGAATTCACCCCTCCACTTT
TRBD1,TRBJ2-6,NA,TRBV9,CASSATGGHDSGANVLTF,TGTGCCAGCAGCGCTACAGGGGGCCATGACTCTGGGGCCAACGTCCTGACTTTC
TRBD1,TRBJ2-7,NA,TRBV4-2,CASSQEGTGVNYEQYF,TGTGCCAGCAGCCAAGAAGGGACAGGGGTCAACTACGAGCAGTACTTC